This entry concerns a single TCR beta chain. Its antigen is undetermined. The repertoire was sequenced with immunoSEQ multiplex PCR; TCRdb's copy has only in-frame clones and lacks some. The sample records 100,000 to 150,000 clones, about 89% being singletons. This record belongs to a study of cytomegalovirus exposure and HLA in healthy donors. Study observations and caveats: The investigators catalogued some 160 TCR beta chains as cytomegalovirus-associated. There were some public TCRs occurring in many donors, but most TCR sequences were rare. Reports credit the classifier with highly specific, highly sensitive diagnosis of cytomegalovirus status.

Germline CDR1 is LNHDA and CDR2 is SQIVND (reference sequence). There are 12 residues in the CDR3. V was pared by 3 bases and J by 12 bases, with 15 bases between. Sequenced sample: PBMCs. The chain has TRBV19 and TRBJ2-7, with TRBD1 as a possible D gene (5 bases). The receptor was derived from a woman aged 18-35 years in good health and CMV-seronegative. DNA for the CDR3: TGTGCCAGTAGTATGGGCCCAGGGAACGCGTACTTC. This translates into CASSMGPGNAYF.